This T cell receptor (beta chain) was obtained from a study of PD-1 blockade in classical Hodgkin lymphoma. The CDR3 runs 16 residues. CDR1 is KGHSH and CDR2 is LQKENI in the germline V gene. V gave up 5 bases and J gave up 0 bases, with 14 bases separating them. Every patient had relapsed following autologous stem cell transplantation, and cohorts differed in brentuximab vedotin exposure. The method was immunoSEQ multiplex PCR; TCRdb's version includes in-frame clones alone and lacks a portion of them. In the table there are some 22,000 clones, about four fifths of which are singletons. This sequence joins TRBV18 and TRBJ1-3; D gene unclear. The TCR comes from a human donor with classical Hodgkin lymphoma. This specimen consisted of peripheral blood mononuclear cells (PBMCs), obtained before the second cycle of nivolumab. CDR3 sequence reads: CASSDLPQPSGNTIYF. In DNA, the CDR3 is TGTGCCAGCTCAGATCTGCCACAGCCCTCTGGAAACACCATATATTTT.